Sequencing of this T cell receptor (beta chain) was carried out in a study of T cells after yellow fever vaccination. The CDR3 loop spans 15 amino acids. The germline V gene encodes CDR1 SGHTA and CDR2 FQGNSA. V lost 6 bases and J lost 1; bases outside the gene matches: 8. TCRdb fed the 5' RACE reads into MiXCR, producing one record per CDR3 protein. The profile covers hundreds of thousands of distinct CDR3 sequences, with approximately 13% appearing a single time and more than 12% taken by the ten largest. The chain couples TRBV7-2 to TRBJ2-7; 8 bases are a match to TRBD1. The source was PBMCs, collected on the day of the yellow fever booster vaccination. This clonotype originated in a man aged 25-45 years who received the YFV17D yellow fever vaccine. As DNA, the CDR3 is TGTGCCAGCAGGACGGCACAGGGGGTATCCTACGAGCAGTACTTC. Translation gives CASRTAQGVSYEQYF.